This TCR beta chain was sequenced in a study of identical twins. Germline V gene lookup returns CDR1 MNHNS and CDR2 SASEGT. This CDR3 region has 15 residues. V was cut by 6 bases and J by 2 bases, with 17 bases left in between. MiXCR was run by TCRdb on the 5' RACE reads, yielding one entry per CDR3 protein. The table lists some 690,000 distinct CDR3 sequences, approximately 21% of them singletons. These same records also appear under a second study, on T cells expressing NK-cell markers.

This receptor was taken from a young woman in good health. The V call is TRBV6-1, the J call TRBJ2-7, with D perhaps matching TRBD1 (5 bases). What was sequenced was PBMCs. The CDR3 is CASSHPDRVAYEQYF. CDR3 sequence (DNA): TGTGCCAGCAGCCACCCTGACAGAGTCGCCTACGAGCAGTACTTC.